The clone carrying this TCR beta chain was recorded a few times. Its antigen is not identified. This entry comes from a study of a mutant IDH1 vaccine in newly diagnosed glioma. Overall study context: With temozolomide cycles, or 4-6 weeks after radiotherapy alone, vaccination was started. Treated individuals were around 60% male and around 38% female, averaging 40.4 years of age. Notes on the study in general: Induction of immune responses by the vaccine occurred in about 93% of patients. Pseudoprogression showed no apparent link to changes in top peripheral T cell clonotypes.

The CDR3 runs to 15 residues. The V and J ends lost 6 bases and 1 base, in that order; junction bases with no gene match: 7. CDR1 and CDR2 from the germline V gene are MGHRA and YSYEKL. The method was immunoSEQ multiplex PCR; TCRdb's version includes in-frame clones alone and lacks a portion of them. The repertoire includes 40,000 or so clones, roughly 89% of them detected once, and about 2.2% sits in the top ten. Noted time point: week 11, during vaccination. With topical imiquimod, each dose of the vaccine consisted of 300 ug of mutant IDH1 20-mer peptide. This chain uses TRBV4-1 with TRBJ2-5; 8 nucleotides align to TRBD1. This specimen was PBMCs, taken from a glioma patient whose treatment included an IDH1 peptide vaccine. The TCR was taken from a middle-aged man with glioma. CDR3 DNA sequence: TGCGCCAGCAGTCAACCCCAGGGGGCCCAAGAGACCCAGTACTTC. Translation gives CASSQPQGAQETQYF.